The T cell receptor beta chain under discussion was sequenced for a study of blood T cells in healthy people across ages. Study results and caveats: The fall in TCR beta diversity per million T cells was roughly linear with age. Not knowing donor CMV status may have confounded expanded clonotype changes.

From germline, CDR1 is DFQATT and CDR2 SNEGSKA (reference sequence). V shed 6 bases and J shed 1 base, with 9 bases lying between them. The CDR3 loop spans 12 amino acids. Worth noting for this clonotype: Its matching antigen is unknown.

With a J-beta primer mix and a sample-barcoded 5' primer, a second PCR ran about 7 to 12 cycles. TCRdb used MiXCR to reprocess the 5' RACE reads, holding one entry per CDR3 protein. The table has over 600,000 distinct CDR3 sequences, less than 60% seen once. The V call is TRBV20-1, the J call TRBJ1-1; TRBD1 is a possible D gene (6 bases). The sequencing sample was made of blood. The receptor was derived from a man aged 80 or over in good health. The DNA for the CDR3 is TGCAGTGCCGTACAGGGGAACACTGAAGCTTTCTTT. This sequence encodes CSAVQGNTEAFF.